These T cell receptor beta chains were read from a single sample in a study of T-cell memory formation after mild COVID-19. Via MiXCR, TCRdb re-called the 5' RACE reads, giving one row per CDR3 protein. This table has some 450,000 distinct CDR3 sequences, around 19% appearing once. The specimen sequenced was PBMCs or a T cell subset sorted from them (not recorded which). The receptors come from an adult woman who had mild COVID-19 (a few samples of this study predate the infection). Cell type and time point are not known. CDR3s include the opening cysteine and the closing phenylalanine or tryptophan. A D gene is named only where the DNA matches it firmly. The size field is filled for only some rows; it gives once, few, many or a size class.

clone size | D gene | J gene | V gene | CDR3 DNA | CDR3 protein
few | . | TRBJ1-5 | TRBV20-1 | TGCAGTGCTCGAGGCGCAAGGGTTGGGGTATCTCAGCCCCAGCATTTT | CSARGARVGVSQPQHF
. | . | TRBJ1-2 | TRBV4-1 | TGCGCCAGCAGCCAAGGGTCGGGTAACTATGGCTACACCTTC | CASSQGSGNYGYTF
. | TRBD2 | TRBJ2-7 | TRBV4-1 | TGCGCCAGCAGCCAATGGGACTACGACTACGAGCAGTACTTC | CASSQWDYDYEQYF
many | . | TRBJ2-1 | TRBV5-1 | TGCGCCAGCAGCTTTCAGGGTACCCGTTACAATGAGCAGTTCTTC | CASSFQGTRYNEQFF
. | . | TRBJ1-4 | TRBV27 | TGTGCCAGCGCCACAGGGAGGAATGAAAAACTGTTTTTT | CASATGRNEKLFF
few | TRBD2 | TRBJ2-3 | TRBV23-1 | TGCGCCAGCAGTCTCCGGACTAGCTTGAATACGCAGTATTTT | CASSLRTSLNTQYF
. | . | TRBJ1-2 | TRBV5-1 | TGCGCCAGCAGCATCGGGACGTCCGCCGGGAACTATGGCTACACCTTC | CASSIGTSAGNYGYTF
. | TRBD2 | TRBJ2-7 | TRBV19 | TGTGCCAGTAGTATAGTTCTGGATAGCGGGAGTGGCTACGAGCAGTACTTC | CASSIVLDSGSGYEQYF
few | . | TRBJ2-2 | TRBV6-6 | TGTGCCAGCAGCCACGCCACCGGGGAGCTGTTTTTT | CASSHATGELFF
. | . | TRBJ2-7 | TRBV7-6 | TGTGCCAGCAGCCCTAAGGCCGGGTCTACCTACGAGCAGTACTTC | CASSPKAGSTYEQYF
few | TRBD1 | TRBJ1-3 | TRBV7-8 | TGTGCCAGCAGCCACACAGGGGCTGGAAACACCATATATTTT | CASSHTGAGNTIYF
few | . | TRBJ1-2 | TRBV30 | TGTGCCTGGAGTGTACAACAGGCTGGCTACACCTTC | CAWSVQQAGYTF
. | TRBD2 | TRBJ2-3 | TRBV7-8 | TGTGCCAGCAACTCCTGGGCGGGGGGGGTAGATACGCAGTATTTT | CASNSWAGGVDTQYF
few | . | TRBJ2-7 | TRBV2 | TGTGCCAGCAGGGGGTCGGATCGCGACGAGCAGTACTTC | CASRGSDRDEQYF
few | . | TRBJ1-6 | TRBV4-2 | TGTGCCAGCAGCCAAGTGCGGGAATTCTATAATTCACCCCTCCACTTT | CASSQVREFYNSPLHF
. | TRBD1 | TRBJ2-7 | TRBV7-3 | TGTGCCAGCAGCCCGGGGACAGGTACCCACGAGCAGTACTTC | CASSPGTGTHEQYF
. | . | TRBJ2-5 | TRBV4-1 | TGCGCCAGCAGCCAAGTGTACAGAGAGACCCAGTACTTC | CASSQVYRETQYF
. | . | TRBJ2-7 | TRBV5-1 | TGCGCCAGCAGCTTTTCGGGGGCCTCCTACGAGCAGTACTTC | CASSFSGASYEQYF
. | TRBD2 | TRBJ2-1 | TRBV6-2/TRBV6-3 | TGTGCCAGCAGCCCCAGCCCCCGGACTAGCGGGTGGCTCCGCTCCAATGAGCAGTTCTTC | CASSPSPRTSGWLRSNEQFF
. | TRBD1 | TRBJ2-7 | TRBV20-1 | TGCAGTGCTAGAGAGCGGAGGACAGGGCACTACGAGCAGTACTTC | CSARERRTGHYEQYF
. | TRBD1 | TRBJ2-4 | TRBV27 | TGTGCCAGCAGTAAGACACTCGGACAGGTTAAAAACATTCAGTACTTC | CASSKTLGQVKNIQYF
few | TRBD2 | TRBJ2-2 | TRBV7-2 | TGTGCCAGCAGAAAAAGACTAGCGGGCCCAGTGGTAGGGGCCGGGGAGCTGTTTTTT | CASRKRLAGPVVGAGELFF